Below, 31 T cell receptor beta chains from the same sample are listed, as sequenced in a study of T cell changes during pregnancy in multiple sclerosis. Using immunoSEQ multiplex PCR, the repertoire was profiled, and TCRdb retains in-frame clones only, with some absent. In the table there are almost 55,000 clones, over 85% of which are singletons. The sequencing here drew on CD8+ T cells from peripheral blood mononuclear cells, taken before pregnancy. All receptors come from a female donor with multiple sclerosis, enrolled in a pregnancy study.

The chain uses TRBV7-9 and TRBJ2-7; possibly TRBD2 for D (5 bases). Trimming removed 5 bases at V and 3 bases at J, with 14 bases between. Germline V gene sequence: CDR1 SEHNR, CDR2 FQNEAQ (reference sequence). This CDR3 region has 14 residues. CDR3 sequence (DNA): TGTGCCAGCAGCAGAACGGAGGATATCTACGAGCAGTACTTC. Amino acids: CASSRTEDIYEQYF. Complete variable domain (other parts from reference TRBV7-9 and TRBJ2-7): DTGVSQNPRHKITKRGQNVTFRCDPISEHNRLYWYRQTLGQGPEFLTYFQNEAQLEKSRLLSDRFSAERPKGSFSTLEIQRTEQGDSAMYLCASSRTEDIYEQYFGPGTRLTVT.

The chain carries TRBV27 and TRBJ2-7, with 9 bases fitting TRBD1. V shed 8 bases, J shed 4 bases, and the junction held 9 bases outside the gene matches. The CDR3 has 14 amino acids. Germline V gene sequence: CDR1 MNHEY, CDR2 SMNVEV (reference sequence). The CDR3 sequence: CASSWTGTGYEQYF. The CDR3 bases are TGTGCCAGCTCATGGACAGGGACAGGGTACGAGCAGTACTTC.

The chain links TRBV4-1 to TRBJ2-7; 9 nucleotides agree with TRBD2. With 4 bases clipped from V and 3 bases from J, the junction kept 10 bases outside the gene matches. Germline V CDR1 and CDR2: MGHRA, YSYEKL. The CDR3 extends over 16 amino acids. The DNA for the CDR3 is TGCGCCAGCAGCCTGGGAACCAGCGGGGGGATCTACGAGCAGTACTTC. Translating it yields CASSLGTSGGIYEQYF.

This clone was found many times. V and J are TRBV7-9 and TRBJ2-3; 7 nucleotides align to TRBD2. V dropped 5 bases and J dropped 11; count of bases not matched to a gene: 10. This CDR3 spans 13 amino acids. CDR1 is SEHNR, CDR2 FQNEAQ, per germline (reference sequence). CDR3 DNA sequence: TGTGCCAGCAGCGCCAAACTAGCGAGAAAGCAGTATTTT. The encoded protein is CASSAKLARKQYF. The whole variable domain, remainder taken from reference TRBV7-9 and TRBJ2-3, is DTGVSQNPRHKITKRGQNVTFRCDPISEHNRLYWYRQTLGQGPEFLTYFQNEAQLEKSRLLSDRFSAERPKGSFSTLEIQRTEQGDSAMYLCASSAKLARKQYFGPGTRLTVL.

The V and J genes are TRBV15 and TRBJ1-2; D might be TRBD1 (6 bases). V lost 3 bases and J lost 3, with 17 bases in between. CDR3 length: 16 residues. In germline, CDR1 is LNHNV, CDR2 YYDKDF (reference sequence). The CDR3 sequence: CATSSPDRTVYYGYTF. The CDR3 nucleotides read TGTGCCACCAGCAGCCCAGATAGGACAGTATACTATGGCTACACCTTC.

The chain employs TRBV7-9 and TRBJ2-7, with 10 bases fitting TRBD1. With V trimmed by 3 bases and J by 1 base, 3 bases remained unmatched. This CDR3 spans 15 amino acids. CDR1 is SEHNR, CDR2 FQNEAQ, per germline (reference sequence). In DNA, the CDR3 is TGTGCCAGCAGCTTGGGGGACAGGGGATCCTACGAGCAGTACTTC. It encodes CASSLGDRGSYEQYF.

The chain is built from TRBV2 and TRBJ1-1, with a possible D match to TRBD1 (5 bases). In germline, CDR1 is SNHLY, CDR2 FYNNEI. The CDR3 covers 16 residues. V lost 1 base and J lost 1, with 13 bases in between. The CDR3 region is CASSEGVQGTNTEAFF. For the CDR3, the DNA is TGTGCCAGCAGTGAAGGCGTTCAGGGAACGAACACTGAAGCTTTCTTT.

The chain links TRBV27 to TRBJ2-5, with TRBD1 matching over 9 bases. V was pared by 2 bases and J by 4 bases, with 5 bases of the junction left unmatched. Germline CDR1 reads MNHEY; CDR2 reads SMNVEV (reference sequence). This CDR3 is 15 amino acids long. The CDR3 DNA follows: TGTGCCAGCAGTTTAGGGGGACAGGGTGCAGAGACCCAGTACTTC. Its translation is CASSLGGQGAETQYF.

The chain is built from TRBV4-1 and TRBJ1-5, with D possibly matching TRBD1 (6 bases). V was trimmed by 2 bases and J by 4 bases, leaving 12 bases between them. Looked up from germline, CDR1 is MGHRA and CDR2 is YSYEKL. The CDR3 runs 15 residues. DNA of the CDR3: TGCGCCAGCAGCCAAAACATAGGGGGTAATCAGCCCCAGCATTTT. It translates to CASSQNIGGNQPQHF.

The V gene is TRBV19, the J gene TRBJ2-1; D is unclear. The CDR3 totals 15 residues. The V gene's germline CDR1 is LNHDA and CDR2 SQIVND (reference sequence). Trimming removed 0 bases at V and 0 bases at J, with 6 bases between. The CDR3, as DNA: TGTGCCAGTAGTATAGACGTCAGCTCCTACAATGAGCAGTTCTTC. Translated, it gives CASSIDVSSYNEQFF.

This clone was seen just once. V gene TRBV9 combines with J gene TRBJ1-2; TRBD1 matches at 7 bases. Trimming removed 0 bases from V and 2 bases from J; junction bases left unmatched: 7. The length of the CDR3 is 16 residues. Germline V lookup: CDR1 SGDLS, CDR2 YYNGEE. CDR3 sequence (DNA): TGTGCCAGCAGCGTAGGAGAAGGGGGCTTGAACTATGGCTACACCTTC. Its protein is CASSVGEGGLNYGYTF.

The chain is built from TRBV7-9 and TRBJ2-7; 7 bases match TRBD1. Per the germline V gene, CDR1 is SEHNR and CDR2 is FQNEAQ (reference sequence). The length of the CDR3 is 13 residues. V shed 0 bases and J 7 bases; nucleotides not matched to a gene: 3. For the CDR3, the DNA is TGTGCCAGCAGCTTAGCTACAGGGGAGGAGCAGTACTTC. As protein: CASSLATGEEQYF.

The gene calls are TRBV7-3 and TRBJ1-2; D is possibly TRBD1 (5 bases). V lost 3 bases and J lost 3, with 11 bases in between. The CDR3 length is 14 residues. Germline assignment: CDR1 SGHTA and CDR2 FQGTGA. The CDR3 region is CASSLFPGDYGYTF. The CDR3, as DNA: TGTGCCAGCAGCTTGTTTCCGGGGGACTATGGCTACACCTTC.

The rearrangement links TRBV11-2 to TRBJ2-7; maybe TRBD1 (6 bases). CDR3 length: 11 amino acids. Trimming took off 8 bases at V and 5 bases at J, with 10 bases between the two ends. Germline loops: CDR1 SGHAT, CDR2 FQNNGV. The CDR3 DNA is TGTGCCAGCCGGGACACAAACGAGCAGTACTTC. This translates into CASRDTNEQYF.

Only one count was recorded for this clone. At one boundary the junction diverges from the germline segment, which might be a read error. This chain connects TRBV7-7 to TRBJ2-5; D may be TRBD2 (6 bases). Germline lookup yields CDR1 SSHAT and CDR2 FNYEAQ (reference sequence). CDR3 size: 16 residues. This CDR3 is CASSSTILASPETQYF. The CDR3 region has the DNA TGTGCTAGCAGCTCCACAATTCTAGCGTCGCCAGAGACCCAGTACTTC.

The chain uses TRBV5-4 and TRBJ2-7; TRBD1 agrees at 8 bases. CDR1 and CDR2 (germline): SGHNT, YYREEE (reference sequence). CDR3 length: 14 residues. Trimming at V came to 4 bases and at J to 2 bases, leaving 5 bases not matched to a gene. The CDR3 DNA reads TGTGCCAGCAGCAACCGGGACAGGACCTACGAGCAGTACTTC. It specifies CASSNRDRTYEQYF.

The chain recombines TRBV6-5 with TRBJ1-2; D may be TRBD1 (5 bases). Trimming removed 6 bases from V and 4 bases from J, with 15 bases in between. Germline lookup yields CDR1 MNHEY and CDR2 SVGAGI. The CDR3 has 14 amino acids. CDR3: CASSDVGGIYGYTF. DNA of the CDR3: TGTGCCAGCAGCGACGTGGGGGGAATCTATGGCTACACCTTC.

The chain joins TRBV6-4 to TRBJ2-3; 10 bases agree with TRBD2. This CDR3 spans 15 amino acids. Germline V gene data show CDR1 as MRHNA and CDR2 as SNTAGT. J lost 1 base, V lost 5 bases, and 3 bases had no gene match. CDR3 region: CASSSLAGGTDTQYF. The CDR3 nucleotides are TGTGCCAGCAGTTCCCTAGCGGGGGGCACAGATACGCAGTATTTT.

V gene TRBV2 combines with J gene TRBJ2-3; TRBD1 is a possible D gene (6 bases). The CDR3 runs 17 residues. V shed 1 base and J shed 0 bases, with 14 bases lying between them. CDR1 and CDR2 (germline): SNHLY, FYNNEI. CDR3 bases: TGTGCCAGCAGTGAAGTTGGCCCGGGACAAAGCACAGATACGCAGTATTTT. It encodes CASSEVGPGQSTDTQYF.

V is TRBV19 and J is TRBJ2-5; no firm D call. V lost 5 bases and J 1 base, leaving 8 bases between the germline ends. The CDR3 runs 13 residues. Germline CDR1 and CDR2: LNHDA and SQIVND (reference sequence). The CDR3: CASSPRAQETQYF. The CDR3 DNA follows: TGTGCCAGTAGTCCCCGCGCCCAAGAGACCCAGTACTTC.

J is TRBJ1-2 and V is TRBV4-3; D unclear. The CDR3 runs to 15 residues. The V gene lost 3 bases and the J gene lost 2 bases, with 13 bases spanning the gap. The germline gives CDR1 LGHNA, CDR2 YSLEER. The CDR3 nucleotides are TGCGCCAGCAGCCAGGGCCCCGTTGTAAACTATGGCTACACCTTC. As protein: CASSQGPVVNYGYTF.

The gene calls are TRBV5-1 and TRBJ2-1; 7 nucleotides agree with TRBD1. J was trimmed by 9 bases and V by 4 bases; bases with no gene match: 4. Germline V gene lookup returns CDR1 SGHRS and CDR2 YFSETQ. This CDR3 region has 12 residues. CDR3 sequence: CASSLGGVEQFF. The CDR3 DNA follows: TGCGCCAGCAGCCTAGGGGGCGTTGAGCAGTTCTTC.

This clone occurred a few times. The chain links TRBV4-3 to TRBJ1-3; 7 bases agree with TRBD1. The length of the CDR3 is 16 residues. The V gene end was trimmed by 0 bases and the J gene end by 2 bases; junction bases not matched to a gene: 4. Germline values: CDR1 LGHNA, CDR2 YSLEER. Here the CDR3 reads CASSQDWTGPGNTIYF. CDR3 in DNA: TGCGCCAGCAGCCAAGATTGGACAGGTCCTGGAAACACCATATATTTT.

The V call is TRBV25-1, the J call TRBJ1-2; the D gene is possibly TRBD1 (5 bases). CDR1 is MGHDK, CDR2 SYGVNS, per germline. The CDR3 has 16 residues. Trimming shortened V by 2 bases and J by 3 bases, and 16 bases separated the two germline ends. CDR3 coding DNA: TGTGCCAGCAGTGAAGTGGCAGGGTCCTCTTACTATGGCTACACCTTC. Its translation: CASSEVAGSSYYGYTF.

V is TRBV6-6 and J is TRBJ2-1, with 7 bases matching TRBD2. The germline gives CDR1 MNHNY, CDR2 SVGAGI (reference sequence). Unmatched junction bases numbered 6, after V lost 4 bases and J lost 6 bases. This CDR3 contains 14 residues. This chain's CDR3 is CASSSPSGLNEQFF. CDR3 nucleotide sequence: TGTGCCAGCAGTTCTCCTAGCGGACTCAATGAGCAGTTCTTC.

This rearrangement joins TRBV7-6 to TRBJ2-2; a weak D match, TRBD2 (5 bases). Between the trimmed V and J ends, which lost 4 bases and 1 base, there was a span of 13 bases. The germline CDR1 and CDR2 sequences are SGHVS and FNYEAQ. CDR3 size: 16 residues. The CDR3 spells CASSSDGDWNTGELFF. CDR3 DNA: TGTGCCAGCAGCTCGGACGGGGATTGGAACACCGGGGAGCTGTTTTTT.

The genes are TRBV7-8 and TRBJ2-3; D is uncertain. This CDR3 has 12 amino acids. Germline V gives CDR1 SGHVS, CDR2 FQNEAQ. The V and J ends lost 8 bases and 2 bases respectively, with 8 bases between them. The CDR3 is CASQRNTDTQYF. CDR3 nucleotide sequence: TGTGCCAGCCAGAGGAACACAGATACGCAGTATTTT.

This chain connects TRBV7-8 to TRBJ2-7; 8 bases are shared with TRBD2. With V trimmed by 3 bases and J by 0 bases, 1 base remained unmatched. The CDR3 totals 14 residues. Looked up from germline, CDR1 is SGHVS and CDR2 is FQNEAQ. Written as DNA, the CDR3 is TGTGCCAGCAGCTTCGGGGGGGCCTCCTACGAGCAGTACTTC. Protein sequence: CASSFGGASYEQYF.

The chain links TRBV9 to TRBJ1-3; TRBD1 aligns across 7 bases. Trimming cost V 3 bases and J 4 bases; bases outside gene matches: 4. The CDR3 consists of 14 residues. Germline V gene data show CDR1 as SGDLS and CDR2 as YYNGEE. The CDR3 bases are TGTGCCAGCAGCGCCACAGGGGACGGAAACACCATATATTTT. It yields the protein CASSATGDGNTIYF.

This chain links TRBV5-1 with TRBJ2-3, with a possible D match to TRBD2 (6 bases). Trimming took off 0 bases at V and 9 bases at J, with 11 bases between the two ends. CDR3 size: 13 residues. Germline assignment: CDR1 SGHRS and CDR2 YFSETQ. The CDR3 coding sequence is TGCGCCAGCAGCTTGGGGGACTCACTGACGCAGTATTTT. This encodes CASSLGDSLTQYF.

The rearrangement links TRBV9 to TRBJ2-3; 8 positions match TRBD1. CDR3 length: 14 amino acids. CDR1 SGDLS and CDR2 YYNGEE come from the germline V gene. Unmatched junction bases numbered 4, after V lost 5 bases and J lost 2 bases. In DNA, the CDR3 is TGTGCCAGCAGGGACAGGGAGGACACAGATACGCAGTATTTT. The encoded protein is CASRDREDTDTQYF.